Following are 19 T cell receptor beta chains from one sample sequenced in a study of vaccination and CD4 T cells after COVID-19. This sample's treatment: approximately 11-day PBMC culture with coronavirus spike peptide pools or control peptides (ViraFEST assay). Scientists ran DNA taken from cultured CD4+ T cells through the Oncomine TCR Beta short-read assay for sequencing. TCRdb fed the PCR reads into MiXCR, producing one record per CDR3 protein. The table lists more than 6,000 distinct CDR3 sequences, approximately 73% of them singletons. These receptors' targets are unknown. Sample: CD4+ T cells from blood, cultured in vitro. Receptors originate from a human donor who had recovered from COVID-19.

The chain carries TRBV6-2 or TRBV6-3 and TRBJ2-5; the D is unclear. The CDR3 is 11 amino acids. Germline CDR1 and CDR2: MNHEY and SVGEGT. V lost 5 bases and J 1 base, leaving 2 bases between the germline ends. This chain's CDR3 is CASSSQETQYF. The CDR3 DNA reads TGTGCCAGCAGTAGCCAAGAGACCCAGTACTTC.

The rearrangement joins TRBV11-2 to TRBJ2-3, with D perhaps TRBD2 (6 bases). The CDR3 extends over 14 amino acids. Trimming took 5 bases from V and 0 from J, leaving 9 bases between them. CDR1 is SGHAT and CDR2 is FQNNGV in the germline V gene. CDR3 bases: TGTGCCAGCAGCAGTCTAGCGAGCACAGATACGCAGTATTTT. Its translation is CASSSLASTDTQYF.

V is TRBV6-2 or TRBV6-3 and J is TRBJ1-5; D perhaps matches TRBD1 (6 bases). The CDR3 is 16 amino acids. V gave up 6 bases and J gave up 3 bases, with 18 bases separating them. Germline-derived CDR1 and CDR2 are MNHEY and SVGEGT. The CDR3 DNA sequence: TGTGCCAGCAGAGCCGGGGACATCGGATTCAATCAGCCCCAGCATTTT. Translating gives CASRAGDIGFNQPQHF.

The chain has TRBV27 and TRBJ2-7; TRBD2 matches at 11 bases. This CDR3 has 16 amino acids. The germline V gene has CDR1 MNHEY and CDR2 SMNVEV (reference sequence). V shed 5 bases and J 0 bases; nucleotides not matched to a gene: 6. The CDR3 region has the DNA TGTGCCAGCAGTACTCGACTAGCGGGGCCCTCCTACGAGCAGTACTTC. It encodes CASSTRLAGPSYEQYF.

This chain joins TRBV12-3 or TRBV12-4 and TRBJ2-7, with TRBD2 matching over 13 bases. V was pared by 6 bases and J by 4 bases, with 6 bases of the junction left unmatched. The length of the CDR3 is 15 residues. The CDR3 DNA is TGTGCCAGCAGGTCGACTAGCGGGGGGTTGTACGAGCAGTACTTC. Amino acids: CASRSTSGGLYEQYF.

The gene calls are TRBV6-2 or TRBV6-3 and TRBJ2-1; weak D call: TRBD2 (6 bases). CDR3 length equals 12 residues. Deletions cut 6 bases from V and 6 bases from J, with 9 bases between. Germline values: CDR1 MNHEY, CDR2 SVGEGT. This chain's CDR3 is CASRTGGNEQFF. CDR3 DNA: TGTGCCAGCAGGACCGGGGGCAATGAGCAGTTCTTC.

The chain employs TRBV29-1 and TRBJ2-5, with 7 bases fitting TRBD2. The CDR3 is 14 residues long. V gave up 6 bases and J gave up 5 bases; unmatched junction bases: 12. Germline assignment: CDR1 SQVTM and CDR2 ANQGSEA. The CDR3 bases are TGCAGCGTCCGGGGGAGGGAGTTTTGGGAGACCCAGTACTTC. The encoded protein is CSVRGREFWETQYF. The complete variable domain, with remaining parts taken from reference TRBV29-1 and TRBJ2-5, reads SAVISQKPSRDICQRGTSLTIQCQVDSQVTMMFWYRQQPGQSLTLIATANQGSEATYESGFVIDKFPISRPNLTFSTLTVSNMSPEDSSIYLCSVRGREFWETQYFGPGTRLLVL.

V gene TRBV19 combines with J gene TRBJ1-1; D is unresolved. This CDR3 is built from 14 residues. Germline V gene lookup returns CDR1 LNHDA and CDR2 SQIVND (reference sequence). The V end lost 1 base, the J end lost 0 bases, and 6 bases lay between the germline ends. CDR3 bases: TGTGCCAGTAGTATAGCTCCGATGAACACTGAAGCTTTCTTT. Its translation is CASSIAPMNTEAFF.

V is TRBV27 and J is TRBJ2-2; the D gene is possibly TRBD1 (6 bases). The V gene's germline CDR1 is MNHEY and CDR2 SMNVEV (reference sequence). This CDR3 contains 14 residues. Between the trimmed V and J ends, which lost 6 bases and 6 bases, there was a span of 14 bases. The CDR3 is CASRKQGSAGELFF. For the CDR3, the DNA is TGTGCCAGCAGAAAGCAGGGGAGCGCCGGGGAGCTGTTTTTT.

This chain uses TRBV6-1 with TRBJ2-1; D perhaps matches TRBD1 (6 bases). The length of the CDR3 is 16 residues. The ends were cut back, 6 bases at V and 4 bases at J, with 19 bases in the middle. CDR1 MNHNS and CDR2 SASEGT come from the germline V gene. The CDR3 bases are TGTGCCAGCAGCCCCCCTTTTGGCAGGGGATACAATGAGCAGTTCTTC. This translates into CASSPPFGRGYNEQFF.

With regard to this clonotype: One end of the junction fails to match germline, which may point to a read error. The CDR3, as DNA: TGTGCCAGCAGCTCAGACCGGGACAGGGGTCCTAAATTC. This sequence encodes CASSSDRDRGPKF. The V call is TRBV7-2, the J call TRBJ1-2; 10 nucleotides align to TRBD1. The germline CDR1 and CDR2 sequences are SGHTA and FQGNSA. This CDR3 spans 13 amino acids. Full variable domain (missing parts from reference TRBV7-2 and TRBJ1-2): GAGVSQSPSNKVTEKGKDVELRCDPISGHTALYWYRQSLGQGLEFLIYFQGNSAPDKSGLPSDRFSAERTGGSVSTLTIQRTQQEDSAVYLCASSSDRDRGPKFGSGTRLTVV.

The table lists this clonotype with a few counts. V and J are TRBV6-2 or TRBV6-3 and TRBJ1-5, with TRBD1 matching 11 bases. Germline CDR1 and CDR2: MNHEY and SVGEGT. This CDR3 region has 14 residues. After removal of 5 bases from V and 5 bases from J, the junction contained 2 bases not matched to a gene. The CDR3: CASSGQGAYQPQHF. For the CDR3, the DNA is TGTGCCAGCAGTGGACAGGGGGCCTATCAGCCCCAGCATTTT.

By share, this clonotype ranks as large. This chain uses TRBV6-4 with TRBJ2-6; tentative D call: TRBD1 (6 bases). Trimming left V 2 bases short and J 4 bases short, with 24 bases between. The CDR3 totals 20 residues. Germline lookup yields CDR1 MRHNA and CDR2 SNTAGT. CDR3 DNA sequence: TGTGCCAGCAGTGACCCTAAGTTTTTGGGGGCGCTGAGGGGGGCCAACGTCCTGACTTTC. It translates to CASSDPKFLGALRGANVLTF.

The V gene is TRBV27, the J gene TRBJ2-7; D might be TRBD1 (5 bases). The germline V gene has CDR1 MNHEY and CDR2 SMNVEV (reference sequence). This CDR3 contains 14 residues. Between the trimmed V and J ends, which lost 4 bases and 0 bases, there was a span of 10 bases. The CDR3: CASSYLTGSYEQYF. The CDR3 DNA reads as TGTGCCAGCAGTTACCTTACAGGCTCCTACGAGCAGTACTTC.

This sequence joins TRBV5-4 and TRBJ1-1, with D hard to call. Germline loops: CDR1 SGHNT, CDR2 YYREEE (reference sequence). The CDR3 runs to 15 residues. Trimming shortened V by 4 bases and J by 2 bases, and 15 bases separated the two germline ends. CDR3: CASSTPTADNTEAFF. DNA of the CDR3: TGTGCCAGCAGCACCCCTACAGCTGACAACACTGAAGCTTTCTTT.

This clonotype was observed a handful of times. The chain recombines TRBV20-1 with TRBJ1-6; tentative D call: TRBD1 (6 bases). CDR1 DFQATT and CDR2 SNEGSKA come from the germline V gene (reference sequence). The CDR3 contains 20 residues. V was pared by 5 bases and J by 0 bases, with 26 bases between. The CDR3 DNA reads as TGCAGTGCTCCCCTTCTCGGACCCGCGGGGGCGAGCTCCTATAATTCACCCCTCCACTTT. It is translated as CSAPLLGPAGASSYNSPLHF.

This clonotype ranks as medium-sized. The V call is TRBV6-2 or TRBV6-3, the J call TRBJ1-1; D is unclear. Between the trimmed V and J ends, which lost 2 bases and 3 bases, there was a span of 10 bases. Germline V gene sequence: CDR1 MNHEY, CDR2 SVGEGT. CDR3 length: 14 amino acids. CDR3 DNA: TGTGCCAGCAGTTACCTCCTTAGGCACACTGAAGCTTTCTTT. This gives the protein CASSYLLRHTEAFF.

The chain joins TRBV27 to TRBJ2-3, with TRBD2 matching 9 bases. The CDR3 runs to 18 residues. With V trimmed by 3 bases and J by 2 bases, 12 bases remained unmatched. CDR1 and CDR2 from the germline V gene are MNHEY and SMNVEV (reference sequence). The CDR3 here is CASSFGSGRLVDTDTQYF. DNA for the CDR3: TGTGCCAGCAGTTTCGGTAGCGGGAGATTGGTCGACACAGATACGCAGTATTTT.

V and J are TRBV19 and TRBJ1-1; D ambiguous. This CDR3 has 13 residues. Germline V gene data show CDR1 as LNHDA and CDR2 as SQIVND (reference sequence). V was clipped by 1 base and J by 5 bases, with 8 bases between them. The DNA of the CDR3 is TGTGCCAGTAGTATAGGACGGAGGACTGAAGCTTTCTTT. Translating it yields CASSIGRRTEAFF.